The source of this TCR beta chain is a study of cytomegalovirus exposure and HLA in healthy donors. Only in-frame clones appear in the TCRdb table, and some are missing; sequencing was by immunoSEQ multiplex PCR. This sample has 90,000 to 120,000 clones, with approximately 86% found just once. The material sequenced was PBMCs. The TCR originated in a woman between 18 and 29 years old in good health and CMV-seronegative.

The DNA of the CDR3 is TGTGCCAGCAGCCCTAGTTTTTCATTTGTCTACGAGCAGTACTTC. It codes for CASSPSFSFVYEQYF. J is TRBJ2-7 and V is TRBV6-5; no clear D. This CDR3 spans 15 amino acids. The ends were cut back, 6 bases at V and 3 bases at J, with 18 bases in the middle. The germline V gene encodes CDR1 MNHEY and CDR2 SVGAGI.